Shown below are 30 T cell receptor beta chains from a single sample sequenced in a study of graft-versus-host responses after intestinal transplantation. TCRdb's table, derived via immunoSEQ multiplex PCR, lists solely in-frame clones and lacks some. The table has approximately 99,000 clones, around 91% seen once. For these TCRs, the target antigens are not known. Sequenced here: unstimulated CD4+ T cells sorted from spleen or lymph node cells, sampled before transplant. These TCRs come from a human donor who was the organ donor for an intestinal transplant.

The gene calls are TRBV5-1 and TRBJ2-1, with 8 bases fitting TRBD1. V shed 3 bases, J shed 6 bases, and the junction held 11 bases outside the gene matches. The CDR3 is 16 amino acids. The germline gives CDR1 SGHRS, CDR2 YFSETQ. Here the CDR3 reads CASSSHPGGWGNEQFF. CDR3 DNA: TGCGCCAGCAGCTCCCACCCAGGGGGCTGGGGCAATGAGCAGTTCTTC.

This chain joins TRBV7-2 and TRBJ2-5; a weak D match, TRBD1 (6 bases). The end of the DNA is better explained by TRBJ2-7, so the J call may be wrong. CDR1 and CDR2 from the germline V gene are SGHTA and FQGNSA. This CDR3 comprises 13 residues. Here the CDR3 DNA reads TGTGCCAGCAGCTTCCAACAGGGCTACGAGCAGTACTTC. Protein sequence: CASSFQQGYEQYF.

The genes are TRBV4-2 and TRBJ2-5, with TRBD1 identical over 10 bases. Near its end, the DNA agrees better with TRBJ2-7, so the J call may be wrong. Per germline, CDR1 LGHNA and CDR2 YNFKEQ. This CDR3 spans 19 amino acids. The CDR3 is CASSQEPGDRGLGTYEQYF. CDR3 sequence (DNA): TGTGCCAGCAGCCAAGAACCCGGGGACAGGGGCCTCGGGACCTACGAGCAGTACTTC.

This chain uses TRBV6-1 with TRBJ1-2, with D hard to call. The V gene's germline CDR1 is MNHNS and CDR2 SASEGT. The CDR3 loop spans 14 amino acids. The V gene lost 8 bases and the J gene lost 4 bases, with 17 bases spanning the gap. The CDR3 here is CASYDRGPFYGYTF. The CDR3 DNA follows: TGTGCCAGCTACGACCGAGGCCCCTTCTATGGCTACACCTTC.

The rearrangement uses TRBV5-1 and TRBJ1-2; 7 bases align to TRBD1. CDR1 and CDR2 from the germline V gene are SGHRS and YFSETQ. J lost 1 base, V lost 1 base, and 4 bases had no gene match. The CDR3 runs to 15 residues. In DNA, the CDR3 is TGCGCCAGCAGCTTGAGGCGGGACAGTAACTATGGCTACACCTTC. This gives the protein CASSLRRDSNYGYTF.

The chain employs TRBV9 and TRBJ2-5, with 7 positions matching TRBD2. The DNA end is more similar to TRBJ2-7, so the J call may be wrong. Germline V CDR1 and CDR2: SGDLS, YYNGEE. This CDR3 comprises 14 residues. The CDR3 bases are TGTGCCAGCAGCGGTAGCGGGTTGACCTACGAGCAGTACTTC. Its protein is CASSGSGLTYEQYF.

V is TRBV6-1 and J is TRBJ1-2; 12 bases are shared with TRBD1. The CDR3 length is 14 residues. Germline lookup yields CDR1 MNHNS and CDR2 SASEGT. V lost 5 bases, J lost 6 bases, and 4 bases stayed unmatched. The CDR3 protein is CASSPGTGGHGYTF. In DNA, the CDR3 is TGTGCCAGCAGTCCCGGGACAGGGGGCCATGGCTACACCTTC.

The chain couples TRBV2 to TRBJ2-7, with D unclear. Trimming shortened V by 8 bases and J by 3 bases, and 14 bases separated the two germline ends. The CDR3 sequence is 13 residues long. CDR1 SNHLY and CDR2 FYNNEI come from the germline V gene. CDR3 loop: CASLGELRYEQYF. The CDR3 nucleotides read TGTGCCAGCTTAGGAGAACTCCGCTACGAGCAGTACTTC. Full variable domain (remainder filled in from reference TRBV2 and TRBJ2-7): EPEVTQTPSHQVTQMGQEVILRCVPISNHLYFYWYRQILGQKVEFLVSFYNNEISEKSEIFDDQFSVERPDGSNFTLKIRSTKLEDSAMYFCASLGELRYEQYFGPGTRLTVT.

This chain connects TRBV7-2 to TRBJ1-1; 7 bases map to TRBD1. Germline-derived CDR1 and CDR2 are SGHTA and FQGNSA. V dropped 6 bases and J dropped 1; count of bases not matched to a gene: 2. The CDR3 is 13 residues long. Here the CDR3 reads CASSGTANTEAFF. CDR3 in DNA: TGTGCCAGCAGTGGGACAGCGAACACTGAAGCTTTCTTT.

In regard to this clone: The junction departs from germline at one end; a sequencing error may be responsible. V gene TRBV7-7 combines with J gene TRBJ2-5; 9 bases align to TRBD1. Germline lookup yields CDR1 SSHAT and CDR2 FNYEAQ (reference sequence). This CDR3 region has 15 residues. CDR3 sequence (DNA): TGTGCTAGCAGCTTAATTAGGACAGGGGTTGGGGACCAGTACTTC. Its translation is CASSLIRTGVGDQYF.

The chain links TRBV11-1 to TRBJ1-2; 10 nucleotides line up with TRBD1. After removal of 5 bases from V and 8 bases from J, the junction contained 11 bases not matched to a gene. The CDR3 extends over 15 amino acids. CDR1 and CDR2 from the germline V gene are SGHAT and FQDESV (reference sequence). The CDR3 here is CASSAMGQGILGYTF. The CDR3 DNA sequence: TGTGCCAGCAGCGCGATGGGACAGGGGATTTTAGGCTACACCTTC.

This clone was seen a few times. The rearrangement links TRBV6-6 to TRBJ2-3, with 7 bases that match TRBD2. This CDR3 contains 14 residues. Germline CDR1 MNHNY, CDR2 SVGAGI (reference sequence). V lost 5 bases and J lost 4; bases outside the gene matches: 6. The CDR3 region is CASSLHRGADTQYF. CDR3 DNA: TGTGCCAGCAGTCTACATCGGGGGGCAGATACGCAGTATTTT.

V and J are TRBV11-2 and TRBJ2-1; a weak D match, TRBD1 (6 bases). The CDR3 is 15 amino acids. V gave up 3 bases and J gave up 4 bases, with 13 bases separating them. Germline CDR1 reads SGHAT; CDR2 reads FQNNGV. CDR3 amino acids: CASSFKQGYYNEQFF. As DNA, the CDR3 is TGTGCCAGCAGCTTTAAACAGGGATATTACAATGAGCAGTTCTTC.

The J gene is TRBJ1-2, the V gene TRBV5-6; TRBD1 agrees at 9 bases. CDR3 length: 14 amino acids. The V gene end was trimmed by 4 bases and the J gene end by 7 bases; junction bases not matched to a gene: 8. The germline CDR1 and CDR2 sequences are SGHDT and YYEEEE. Written as DNA, the CDR3 is TGTGCCAGCAGCCCGGGACAGGGTACTGGTGGCTACACCTTC. It is translated as CASSPGQGTGGYTF.

The chain employs TRBV7-8 and TRBJ1-6; 11 bases agree with TRBD1. This CDR3 region has 15 residues. Germline-derived CDR1 and CDR2 are SGHVS and FQNEAQ. J was trimmed by 9 bases and V by 5 bases; bases with no gene match: 6. The chain's CDR3 is CASSRKGTGGSPLHF. Written as DNA, the CDR3 is TGTGCCAGCAGCCGAAAGGGGACAGGGGGTTCACCCCTCCACTTT.

This chain uses TRBV9 with TRBJ2-5; 10 bases match TRBD1. Germline values: CDR1 SGDLS, CDR2 YYNGEE. The CDR3 is 16 residues long. V was pared by 0 bases and J by 5 bases, with 7 bases of the junction left unmatched. The CDR3 loop is CASSVDGQGVRETQYF. The CDR3 region has the DNA TGTGCCAGCAGCGTAGATGGACAGGGGGTTCGGGAGACCCAGTACTTC.

Comments on this clone: One junction end disagrees with the germline gene, perhaps due to a read error. The chain has TRBV7-7 and TRBJ2-5; the D gene is possibly TRBD2 (6 bases). Germline CDR1 reads SSHAT; CDR2 reads FNYEAQ (reference sequence). CDR3 length equals 14 residues. CDR3 in amino acids: CASSASLGGETQYF. The CDR3, as DNA: TGTGCTAGCAGCGCCTCTTTGGGAGGAGAGACCCAGTACTTC.

The chain couples TRBV28 to TRBJ2-7; 7 bases align to TRBD2. This CDR3 is 14 amino acids long. V was clipped by 6 bases and J by 4 bases; unmatched bases: 9. Looked up from germline, CDR1 is MDHEN and CDR2 is SYDVKM. The CDR3 DNA reads as TGTGCCAGCAGCCGAGGGACTATTTCGTACGAGCAGTACTTC. Its translation: CASSRGTISYEQYF.

The rearrangement links TRBV15 to TRBJ2-3; 16 bases align to TRBD2. V lost 5 bases, J lost 5 bases, and 4 bases stayed unmatched. In germline, CDR1 is LNHNV, CDR2 YYDKDF (reference sequence). The length of the CDR3 is 16 residues. CDR3 protein: CATSRGLAGGQDTQYF. The CDR3 DNA is TGTGCCACCAGCCGGGGACTAGCGGGGGGGCAAGATACGCAGTATTTT.

The chain uses TRBV9 and TRBJ2-5; 14 bases fit TRBD2. CDR1 is SGDLS, CDR2 YYNGEE, per germline. The CDR3 is made up of 16 amino acids. Trimming at V came to 4 bases and at J to 2 bases, leaving 4 bases not matched to a gene. CDR3 region: CASSLGTSGGQETQYF. In DNA form, the CDR3 reads TGTGCCAGCAGCCTCGGGACTAGCGGGGGACAAGAGACCCAGTACTTC.

The J gene is TRBJ1-1, the V gene TRBV6-6, with D perhaps matching TRBD1 (6 bases). V gave up 4 bases and J gave up 5 bases, with 8 bases separating them. CDR1 and CDR2 (germline): MNHNY, SVGAGI (reference sequence). The CDR3 totals 12 residues. CDR3 sequence: CASSSTGTEAFF. The CDR3 coding sequence is TGTGCCAGCAGTTCGACAGGAACTGAAGCTTTCTTT.

The gene calls are TRBV6-5 and TRBJ1-1, with 7 nucleotides matching TRBD1. The CDR3 totals 15 residues. Per germline, CDR1 MNHEY and CDR2 SVGAGI. V trimming: 4 bases; J trimming: 3 bases; junction bases outside the gene matches: 8. The CDR3, as DNA: TGTGCCAGCAGTTTGGACAGGTCGAGGGACACTGAAGCTTTCTTT. Translated: CASSLDRSRDTEAFF.

The chain uses TRBV7-9 and TRBJ1-5, with a possible D match to TRBD1 (5 bases). Germline CDR1 SEHNR, CDR2 FQNEAQ (reference sequence). The V end lost 0 bases, the J end lost 0 bases, and 12 bases lay between the germline ends. CDR3 length: 17 residues. The DNA for the CDR3 is TGTGCCAGCAGCTTAGCTTCTGGGGGGGTTAGCAATCAGCCCCAGCATTTT. It specifies CASSLASGGVSNQPQHF.

The chain recombines TRBV9 with TRBJ2-1; TRBD2 matches at 11 bases. The germline V gene encodes CDR1 SGDLS and CDR2 YYNGEE. The CDR3 covers 16 residues. The V and J ends lost 0 bases and 8 bases, in that order; junction bases with no gene match: 7. The CDR3 nucleotides are TGTGCCAGCAGCGTAGTAGGTAGCGGGGGGGCCTATGAGCAGTTCTTC. Its protein product is CASSVVGSGGAYEQFF. Looking up the rest from reference TRBV9 and TRBJ2-1 gives the full variable domain: DSGVTQTPKHLITATGQRVTLRCSPRSGDLSVYWYQQSLDQGLQFLIQYYNGEERAKGNILERFSAQQFPDLHSELNLSSLELGDSALYFCASSVVGSGGAYEQFFGPGTRLTVL.

The V and J genes are TRBV28 and TRBJ2-3, with 7 bases aligning to TRBD2. Losses at the gene ends were 6 bases for V and 3 bases for J; bases not matched to a gene: 6. CDR1 and CDR2 (germline): MDHEN, SYDVKM. The CDR3 has 14 residues. The CDR3 nucleotides are TGTGCCAGCAGGATTATCGGGGGGACAGATACGCAGTATTTT. Its protein is CASRIIGGTDTQYF.

The chain is built from TRBV7-2 and TRBJ1-1; a possible D gene is TRBD1 (6 bases). V lost 1 base and J lost 10, with 13 bases in between. Germline V CDR1 and CDR2: SGHTA, FQGNSA. The CDR3 sequence is 13 residues long. This CDR3 is CASSLDRVLGAFF. DNA of the CDR3: TGTGCCAGCAGCTTAGACAGGGTTTTAGGAGCTTTCTTT.

CDR3 DNA sequence: TGTGCCAGGGTTTATTGGACTAGGGACTATGGCTACACCTTC. Its protein is CARVYWTRDYGYTF. The rearrangement joins TRBV19 to TRBJ1-2; D gene unclear. The CDR3 runs 14 residues. The V end lost 9 bases, the J end lost 3 bases, and 17 bases lay between the germline ends. Germline V gene data show CDR1 as LNHDA and CDR2 as SQIVND (reference sequence).

The V gene is TRBV6-5, the J gene TRBJ2-7; 9 bases fit TRBD1. The ends lost 6 bases at V and 5 bases at J; junction bases unmatched: 2. The CDR3 extends over 12 amino acids. The germline V gene has CDR1 MNHEY and CDR2 SVGAGI. This CDR3 reads CASSGQGNEQYF. The CDR3 coding sequence is TGTGCCAGCAGCGGACAGGGGAACGAGCAGTACTTC.

This chain links TRBV20-1 with TRBJ2-2; 8 positions match TRBD1. There are 10 residues in the CDR3. Germline CDR1 is DFQATT and CDR2 is SNEGSKA (reference sequence). DNA of the CDR3: TGCAGGACAGGGGCCGGGGAGCTGTTTTTT. Encoded protein: CRTGAGELFF.

The chain couples TRBV7-3 to TRBJ2-1; TRBD2 matches 7 bases. The germline gives CDR1 SGHTA, CDR2 FQGTGA. This CDR3 contains 16 residues. The V and J ends lost 2 bases and 0 bases, in that order; junction bases with no gene match: 4. The CDR3 DNA follows: TGTGCCAGCAGCTTATACGGCGGGGGCTCCTACAATGAGCAGTTCTTC. Translating it yields CASSLYGGGSYNEQFF.